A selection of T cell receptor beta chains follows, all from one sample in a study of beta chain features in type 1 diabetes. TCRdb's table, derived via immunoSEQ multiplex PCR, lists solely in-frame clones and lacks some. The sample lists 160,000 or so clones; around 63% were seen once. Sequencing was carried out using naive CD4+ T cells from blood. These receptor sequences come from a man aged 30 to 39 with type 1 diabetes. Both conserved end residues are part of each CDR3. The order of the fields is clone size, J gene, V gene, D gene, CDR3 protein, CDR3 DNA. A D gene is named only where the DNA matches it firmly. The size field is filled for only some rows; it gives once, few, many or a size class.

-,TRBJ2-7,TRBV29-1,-,CSGRVRYEQYF,TGCAGCGGGCGGGTCCGCTACGAGCAGTACTTC
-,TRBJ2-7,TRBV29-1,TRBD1,CSVGTGVSYEQYF,TGCAGCGTTGGGACAGGGGTTTCCTACGAGCAGTACTTC
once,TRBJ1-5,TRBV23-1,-,CASSRDRNQPQHF,TGCGCCAGCAGCAGGGATCGCAATCAGCCCCAGCATTTT
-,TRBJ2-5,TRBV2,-,CASSEGLAVKTQYF,TGTGCCAGCAGTGAGGGGCTAGCCGTGAAGACCCAGTACTTC
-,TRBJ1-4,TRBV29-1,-,CSVDGGRVDEKLFF,TGCAGCGTTGACGGGGGGCGCGTAGATGAAAAACTGTTTTTT
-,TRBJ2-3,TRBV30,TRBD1,CAWSVGGQGFTDTQYF,TGTGCCTGGAGTGTGGGAGGACAGGGTTTCACAGATACGCAGTATTTT
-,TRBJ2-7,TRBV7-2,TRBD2,CASSQTGTSGGVQQYF,TGTGCCAGCAGCCAGACCGGGACTAGCGGGGGAGTTCAGCAGTACTTC
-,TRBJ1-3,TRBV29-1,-,CSVWEGYSGNTIYF,TGCAGCGTTTGGGAAGGATACTCTGGAAACACCATATATTTT
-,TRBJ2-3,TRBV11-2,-,CASKVRGSVDTQYF,TGTGCCAGTAAAGTACGGGGGTCGGTAGATACGCAGTATTTT
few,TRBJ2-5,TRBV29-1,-,CSVERQVGETQYF,TGCAGCGTTGAAAGGCAGGTAGGAGAGACCCAGTACTTC
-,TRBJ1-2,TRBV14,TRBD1,CASSQGTNRGYGYTF,TGTGCCAGCAGCCAAGGAACAAACAGGGGATATGGCTACACCTTC
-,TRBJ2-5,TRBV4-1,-,CASSPEAGKETQYF,TGCGCCAGCAGCCCAGAGGCAGGGAAAGAGACCCAGTACTTC
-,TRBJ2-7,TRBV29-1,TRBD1,CSVYGQGTSYEQYF,TGCAGCGTTTATGGACAGGGGACCTCCTACGAGCAGTACTTC
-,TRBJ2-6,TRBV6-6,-,CAISPRTNVLTF,TGTGCCATCTCACCCCGGACCAACGTCCTGACTTTC
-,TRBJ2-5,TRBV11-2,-,CASGSSYETQYF,TGTGCCAGCGGATCGTCGTATGAGACCCAGTACTTC
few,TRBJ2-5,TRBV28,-,CASSADAPGETQYF,TGTGCCAGCAGTGCCGACGCCCCGGGAGAGACCCAGTACTTC
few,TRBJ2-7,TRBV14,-,CASSQDVYEQYF,TGTGCCAGCAGCCAAGACGTCTACGAGCAGTACTTC
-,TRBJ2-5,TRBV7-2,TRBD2,CATQGLSETQYF,TGTGCCACCCAGGGACTATCTGAGACCCAGTACTTC
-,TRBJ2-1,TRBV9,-,CASSVKDNEQFF,TGTGCCAGCAGCGTAAAGGACAATGAGCAGTTCTTC
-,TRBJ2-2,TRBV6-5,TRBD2,CASSYQRGTGELFF,TGTGCCAGCAGTTACCAGCGGGGGACCGGGGAGCTGTTTTTT
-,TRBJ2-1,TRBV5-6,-,CASSVGYEQFF,TGTGCCAGCAGCGTCGGATATGAGCAGTTCTTC
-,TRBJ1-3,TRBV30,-,CAWSVYGNTIYF,TGTGCCTGGAGTGTATACGGAAACACCATATATTTT